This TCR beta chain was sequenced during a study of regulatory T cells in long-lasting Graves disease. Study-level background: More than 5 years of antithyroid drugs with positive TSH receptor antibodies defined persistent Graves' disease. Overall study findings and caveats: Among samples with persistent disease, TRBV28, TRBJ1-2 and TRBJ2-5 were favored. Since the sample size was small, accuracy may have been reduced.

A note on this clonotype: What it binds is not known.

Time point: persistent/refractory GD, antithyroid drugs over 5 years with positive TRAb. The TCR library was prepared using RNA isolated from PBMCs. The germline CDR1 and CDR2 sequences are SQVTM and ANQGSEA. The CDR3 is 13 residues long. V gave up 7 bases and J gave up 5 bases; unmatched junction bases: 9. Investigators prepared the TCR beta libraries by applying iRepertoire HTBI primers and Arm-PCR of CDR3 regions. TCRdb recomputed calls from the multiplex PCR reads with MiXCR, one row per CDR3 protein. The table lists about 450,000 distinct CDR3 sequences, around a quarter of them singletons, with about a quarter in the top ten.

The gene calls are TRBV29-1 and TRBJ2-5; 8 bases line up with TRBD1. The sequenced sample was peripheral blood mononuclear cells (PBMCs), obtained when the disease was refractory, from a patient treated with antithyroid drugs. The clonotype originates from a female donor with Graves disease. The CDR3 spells CSARAGGLETQYF. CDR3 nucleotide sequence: TGCAGCGCAAGGGCAGGGGGCCTGGAGACCCAGTACTTC. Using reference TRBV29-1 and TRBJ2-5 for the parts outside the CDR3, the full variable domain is SAVISQKPSRDICQRGTSLTIQCQVDSQVTMMFWYRQQPGQSLTLIATANQGSEATYESGFVIDKFPISRPNLTFSTLTVSNMSPEDSSIYLCSARAGGLETQYFGPGTRLLVL.